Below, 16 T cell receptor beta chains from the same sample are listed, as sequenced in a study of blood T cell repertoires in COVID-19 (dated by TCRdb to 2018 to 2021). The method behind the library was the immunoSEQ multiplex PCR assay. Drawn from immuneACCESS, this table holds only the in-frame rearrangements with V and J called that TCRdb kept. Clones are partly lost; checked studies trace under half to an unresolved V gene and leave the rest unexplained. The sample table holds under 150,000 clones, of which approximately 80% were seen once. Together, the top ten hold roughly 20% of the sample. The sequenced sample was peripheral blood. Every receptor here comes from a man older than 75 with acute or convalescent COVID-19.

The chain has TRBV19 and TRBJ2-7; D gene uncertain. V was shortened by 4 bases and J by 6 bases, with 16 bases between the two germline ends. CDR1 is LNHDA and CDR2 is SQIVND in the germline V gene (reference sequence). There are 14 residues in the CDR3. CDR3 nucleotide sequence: TGTGCCAGTAGTACGCAGGAATGGATCGGCGAGCAGTACTTC. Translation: CASSTQEWIGEQYF.

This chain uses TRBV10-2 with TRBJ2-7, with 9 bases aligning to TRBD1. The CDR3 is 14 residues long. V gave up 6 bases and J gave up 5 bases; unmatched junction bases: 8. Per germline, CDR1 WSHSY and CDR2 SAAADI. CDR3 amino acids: CASSPQGANNEQYF. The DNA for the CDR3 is TGCGCCAGCAGCCCACAGGGGGCCAACAACGAGCAGTACTTC.

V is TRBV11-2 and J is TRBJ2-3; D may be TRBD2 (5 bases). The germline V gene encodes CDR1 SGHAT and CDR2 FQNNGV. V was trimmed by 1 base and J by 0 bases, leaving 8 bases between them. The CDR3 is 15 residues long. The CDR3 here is CASSLVGKSTDTQYF. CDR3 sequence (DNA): TGTGCCAGCAGCTTAGTCGGGAAAAGCACAGATACGCAGTATTTT.

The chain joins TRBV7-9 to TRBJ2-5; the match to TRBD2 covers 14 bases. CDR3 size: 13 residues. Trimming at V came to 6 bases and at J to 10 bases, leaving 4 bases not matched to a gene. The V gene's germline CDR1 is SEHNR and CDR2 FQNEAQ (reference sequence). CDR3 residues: CASSLTSGGVQYF. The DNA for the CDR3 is TGTGCCAGCAGTCTGACTAGCGGGGGGGTCCAGTACTTC.

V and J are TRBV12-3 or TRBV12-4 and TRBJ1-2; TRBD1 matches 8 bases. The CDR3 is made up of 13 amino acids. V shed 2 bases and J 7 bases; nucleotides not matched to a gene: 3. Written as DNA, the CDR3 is TGTGCCAGCAGTTTACAGGGGGCGCTTGGCTACACCTTC. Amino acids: CASSLQGALGYTF.

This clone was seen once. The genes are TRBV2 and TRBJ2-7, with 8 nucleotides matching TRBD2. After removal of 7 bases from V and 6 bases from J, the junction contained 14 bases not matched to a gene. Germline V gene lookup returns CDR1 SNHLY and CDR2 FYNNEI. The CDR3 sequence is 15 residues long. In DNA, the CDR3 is TGTGCCAGCACCCTTCGGGGGGGCGCCGGGATCGAGCAGTACTTC. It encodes CASTLRGGAGIEQYF.

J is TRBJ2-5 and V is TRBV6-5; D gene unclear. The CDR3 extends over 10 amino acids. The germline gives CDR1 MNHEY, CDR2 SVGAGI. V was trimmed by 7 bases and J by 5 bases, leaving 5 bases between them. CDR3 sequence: CASTGETQYF. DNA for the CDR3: TGTGCCAGCACCGGGGAGACCCAGTACTTC.

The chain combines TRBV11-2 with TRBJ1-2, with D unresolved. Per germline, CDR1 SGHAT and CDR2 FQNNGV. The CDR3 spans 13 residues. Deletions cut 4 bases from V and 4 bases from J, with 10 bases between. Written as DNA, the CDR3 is TGTGCCAGCAGCTCCTCTTCGGGCTATGGCTACACCTTC. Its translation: CASSSSSGYGYTF.

The CDR3: CASSDGLAYEQYF. CDR3 DNA sequence: TGTGCCAGCAGTGATGGACTAGCCTACGAGCAGTACTTC. The V gene is TRBV2, the J gene TRBJ2-7; 7 bases fit TRBD2. CDR3 size: 13 residues. V trimming: 3 bases; J trimming: 2 bases; junction bases outside the gene matches: 1. Germline CDR1 SNHLY, CDR2 FYNNEI.

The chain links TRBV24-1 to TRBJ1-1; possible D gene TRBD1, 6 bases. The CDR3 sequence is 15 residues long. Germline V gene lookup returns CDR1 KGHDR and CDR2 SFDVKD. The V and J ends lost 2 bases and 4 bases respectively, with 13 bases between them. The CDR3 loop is CATSDSRGGITEAFF. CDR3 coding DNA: TGTGCCACCAGTGATTCCAGGGGAGGGATCACTGAAGCTTTCTTT.

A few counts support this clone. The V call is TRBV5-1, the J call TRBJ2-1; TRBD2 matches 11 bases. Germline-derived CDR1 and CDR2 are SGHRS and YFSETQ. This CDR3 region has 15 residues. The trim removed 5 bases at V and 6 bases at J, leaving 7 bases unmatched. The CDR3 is CASSYLAGGPNEQFF. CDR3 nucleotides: TGCGCCAGCAGTTACCTAGCGGGGGGACCCAATGAGCAGTTCTTC.

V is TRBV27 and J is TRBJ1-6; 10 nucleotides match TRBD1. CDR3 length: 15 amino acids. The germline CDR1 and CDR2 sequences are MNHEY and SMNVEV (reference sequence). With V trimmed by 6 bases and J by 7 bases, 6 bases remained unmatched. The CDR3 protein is CASRPGTGANSPLHF. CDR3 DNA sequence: TGTGCCAGCAGACCGGGGACAGGGGCAAATTCACCCCTCCACTTT.

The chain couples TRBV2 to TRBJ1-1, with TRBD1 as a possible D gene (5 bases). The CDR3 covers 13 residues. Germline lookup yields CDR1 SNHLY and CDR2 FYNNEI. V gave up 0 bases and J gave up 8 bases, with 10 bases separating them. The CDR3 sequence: CASSEAGRREAFF. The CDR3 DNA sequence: TGTGCCAGCAGTGAAGCGGGGCGGAGAGAAGCTTTCTTT. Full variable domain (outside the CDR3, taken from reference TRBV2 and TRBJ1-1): EPEVTQTPSHQVTQMGQEVILRCVPISNHLYFYWYRQILGQKVEFLVSFYNNEISEKSEIFDDQFSVERPDGSNFTLKIRSTKLEDSAMYFCASSEAGRREAFFGQGTRLTVV.

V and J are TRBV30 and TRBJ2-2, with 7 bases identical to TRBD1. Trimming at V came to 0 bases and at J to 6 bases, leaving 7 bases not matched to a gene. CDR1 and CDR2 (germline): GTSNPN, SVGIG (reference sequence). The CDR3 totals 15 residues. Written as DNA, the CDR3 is TGTGCCTGGAGTGTACCGGGGACAGTCCCCGGGGAGCTGTTTTTT. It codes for CAWSVPGTVPGELFF.

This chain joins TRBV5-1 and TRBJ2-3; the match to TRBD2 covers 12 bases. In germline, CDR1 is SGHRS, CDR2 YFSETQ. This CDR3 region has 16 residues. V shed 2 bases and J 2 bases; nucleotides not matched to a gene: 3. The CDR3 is CASSFRTSGATDTQYF. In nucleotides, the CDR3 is TGCGCCAGCAGCTTTAGGACTAGCGGGGCCACAGATACGCAGTATTTT.

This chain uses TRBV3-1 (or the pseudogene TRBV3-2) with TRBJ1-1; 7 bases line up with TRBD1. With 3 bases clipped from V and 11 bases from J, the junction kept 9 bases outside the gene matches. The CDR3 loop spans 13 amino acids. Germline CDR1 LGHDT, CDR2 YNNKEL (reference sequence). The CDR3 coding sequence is TGTGCCAGCAGCCAGCAAAGGGGGACAGAGGCTTTCTTT. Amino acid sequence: CASSQQRGTEAFF.